This is a list of T cell receptor beta chains from one sample in a study of naive and memory T cell subsets. TCRdb redid the calling of the 5' RACE reads with MiXCR, one entry per CDR3 protein. The sample has roughly 48,000 distinct CDR3 sequences, around 4.7% seen once; the top ten hold 0.7% to 0.9%. These receptors were obtained from a female donor in good health. CDR3s include the opening cysteine and the closing phenylalanine or tryptophan. D genes are given only for firm matches. The size field is filled for only some rows; it gives once, few, many or a size class.

CATSSVTQYF,TGTGCCACCTCCTCGGTGACCCAGTACTTC,TRBV28,NA,many,TRBJ2-5
CAAGGAQAQYF,TGTGCCGCTGGGGGGGCACAGGCCCAGTACTTC,TRBV6-5,NA,many,TRBJ2-5
CASSLLGAGAYNEQFF,TGTGCCAGCAGCTTATTAGGGGCGGGAGCCTACAATGAGCAGTTCTTC,TRBV7-2,TRBD2,few,TRBJ2-1
CASSLALQPGEQYF,TGCGCCAGCAGCTTGGCGCTGCAACCGGGGGAGCAGTACTTC,TRBV5-1,NA,many,TRBJ2-7
CASREGPNTGELFF,TGTGCCAGCAGAGAGGGTCCAAACACCGGGGAGCTGTTTTTT,TRBV6-1,NA,many,TRBJ2-2
CASSPDLTGTYEQYF,TGTGCCAGCAGCCCCGACTTAACCGGGACCTACGAGCAGTACTTC,TRBV9,NA,few,TRBJ2-7
CASSLRGVSSGANVLTF,TGTGCCAGCAGCTTACGGGGAGTCAGCTCTGGGGCCAACGTCCTGACTTTC,TRBV7-9,NA,many,TRBJ2-6
CASSLRLAGGDTKYF,TGTGCCAGCAGCTTACGGCTAGCGGGAGGAGATACGAAGTATTTT,TRBV5-4,TRBD2,once,TRBJ2-3
CASSIAGHITDTQYF,TGTGCCAGCAGTATAGCGGGGCATATCACAGATACGCAGTATTTT,TRBV2,TRBD2,many,TRBJ2-3
CASSSGQGYGYTF,TGTGCCAGCAGTTCCGGCCAGGGCTATGGCTACACCTTC,TRBV6-5,NA,many,TRBJ1-2
CASSWRNGGDEQYF,TGTGCCAGCAGTTGGCGGAACGGAGGAGACGAGCAGTACTTC,TRBV12-3/TRBV12-4,NA,many,TRBJ2-7
CVSPPSSYNEQFF,TGTGTCTCCCCGCCGAGCTCCTACAATGAGCAGTTCTTC,TRBV9,NA,many,TRBJ2-1
CASSFRSGGGTEAFF,TGTGCCAGCAGCTTTAGGTCTGGAGGGGGGACTGAAGCTTTCTTT,TRBV11-1,NA,many,TRBJ1-1
CASSQDPQETQYF,TGCGCCAGCAGCCAAGATCCCCAAGAGACCCAGTACTTC,TRBV4-3,NA,many,TRBJ2-5
CASSLRTGNEQYF,TGTGCCAGCAGCTTAAGGACAGGGAACGAGCAGTACTTC,TRBV5-4,TRBD1,NA,TRBJ2-7
CSVGLYGTANTQYF,TGCAGCGTTGGATTATACGGGACCGCTAATACGCAGTATTTT,TRBV29-1,NA,many,TRBJ2-3
CSVRGTEAFF,TGCAGCGTTCGAGGGACTGAAGCTTTCTTT,TRBV29-1,NA,many,TRBJ1-1
CASSLVPGSYNEQFF,TGTGCCAGCAGCTTAGTGCCTGGCTCCTACAATGAGCAGTTCTTC,TRBV7-2,NA,many,TRBJ2-1
CAISGQGGNNEQFF,TGTGCCATCAGCGGTCAGGGTGGCAACAATGAGCAGTTCTTC,TRBV10-3,NA,many,TRBJ2-1
CASSDGTGSTDTQYF,TGTGCCAGCAGTGACGGTACGGGATCCACAGATACGCAGTATTTT,TRBV6-4,NA,many,TRBJ2-3
CSVVTATGLAVYNEQFF,TGCAGCGTTGTAACCGCGACAGGACTAGCGGTCTACAATGAGCAGTTCTTC,TRBV29-1,TRBD2,many,TRBJ2-1
CASSPGSPGDEQYF,TGTGCCAGCAGCCCCGGGTCCCCGGGGGACGAGCAGTACTTC,TRBV11-1,NA,few,TRBJ2-7
CASRKKTGRSYEQYF,TGTGCCAGCAGGAAAAAAACGGGACGAAGCTACGAGCAGTACTTC,TRBV6-5,NA,few,TRBJ2-7
CASSPNQGRAGELFF,TGTGCCAGCAGCCCAAACCAGGGTCGGGCCGGGGAGCTGTTTTTT,TRBV5-4,NA,many,TRBJ2-2
CSARAPASGSVGTDTQYF,TGCAGTGCTAGAGCCCCGGCTAGCGGGAGTGTCGGCACAGATACGCAGTATTTT,TRBV20-1,TRBD2,many,TRBJ2-3
CASSYSGRLAVSYEQYF,TGTGCCAGCAGTTACTCCGGCCGACTAGCAGTTTCCTACGAGCAGTACTTC,TRBV6-6,TRBD2,many,TRBJ2-7
CASSSVGTTSYEQYF,TGTGCCAGCAGCTCCGTAGGGACAACCTCCTACGAGCAGTACTTC,TRBV7-2,NA,few,TRBJ2-7
CASSLWGSGGNTEAFF,TGTGCCAGCAGTTTATGGGGGAGCGGGGGAAACACTGAAGCTTTCTTT,TRBV28,NA,few,TRBJ1-1
CASSLEIANTGELFF,TGTGCCAGCAGCTTGGAGATAGCGAACACCGGGGAGCTGTTTTTT,TRBV5-4,NA,many,TRBJ2-2
CASTAGGGSTQYF,TGTGCCAGCACCGCGGGGGGGGGGTCAACGCAGTATTTT,TRBV12-3/TRBV12-4,TRBD2,many,TRBJ2-3
CASSSLASGGRSSYEQYF,TGTGCCAGCAGCTCATTAGCTTCGGGCGGGAGGAGCTCCTACGAGCAGTACTTC,TRBV28,TRBD2,many,TRBJ2-7
CSARRPGTRYTDTQYF,TGCAGTGCACGACGGCCCGGGACTCGGTACACAGATACGCAGTATTTT,TRBV20-1,NA,many,TRBJ2-3
CASSLPENPYEQYF,TGTGCCAGCAGCTTGCCAGAAAACCCTTACGAGCAGTACTTC,TRBV5-4,NA,few,TRBJ2-7
CASTGTPSSYNEQFF,TGTGCCAGCACCGGGACTCCTAGCTCCTACAATGAGCAGTTCTTC,TRBV5-4,NA,NA,TRBJ2-1
CASTRLAGGTDTQYF,TGTGCCAGCACTCGACTAGCGGGCGGTACAGATACGCAGTATTTT,TRBV6-1,TRBD2,many,TRBJ2-3
CASSLKRYEQYF,TGTGCCAGCAGTTTGAAGAGGTACGAGCAGTACTTC,TRBV28,NA,NA,TRBJ2-7
CASSLGAVAVGADTQYF,TGCGCCAGCAGCTTGGGAGCGGTAGCGGTGGGCGCAGATACGCAGTATTTT,TRBV5-1,NA,many,TRBJ2-3
CASSQEESTQPQHF,TGCGCCAGCAGCCAAGAAGAGTCCACTCAGCCCCAGCATTTT,TRBV4-1,NA,many,TRBJ1-5
CASSYPGEQFF,TGTGCCAGCAGTTACCCCGGGGAGCAGTTCTTC,TRBV6-5,NA,many,TRBJ2-1
CASSHRGAYGYTF,TGTGCCAGCAGTCACAGGGGGGCCTATGGCTACACCTTC,TRBV25-1,TRBD1,many,TRBJ1-2
CATLPSGGERGETQYF,TGTGCCACCCTTCCGTCGGGGGGGGAACGGGGAGAGACCCAGTACTTC,TRBV19,TRBD2,many,TRBJ2-5
CASSSRGQRTDTQYF,TGTGCCAGCAGCTCGAGGGGGCAGCGCACAGATACGCAGTATTTT,TRBV11-3,TRBD1,many,TRBJ2-3
CSVEQGTTEAFF,TGCAGCGTTGAACAGGGGACCACTGAAGCTTTCTTT,TRBV29-1,NA,many,TRBJ1-1
CASSQVLAIQYF,TGTGCCAGCAGCCAAGTCCTAGCGATTCAGTACTTC,TRBV3-1,NA,NA,TRBJ2-7
CASRTVAPVNTEAFF,TGTGCCAGCAGAACAGTGGCTCCGGTGAACACTGAAGCTTTCTTT,TRBV6-5,NA,many,TRBJ1-1
CASSLRWTGSYEQYF,TGTGCCAGCAGTTTACGCTGGACAGGGTCCTACGAGCAGTACTTC,TRBV28,TRBD1,many,TRBJ2-7
CSAGKTSGSRNEQFF,TGCAGTGCTGGAAAGACTAGCGGGAGTCGCAATGAGCAGTTCTTC,TRBV20-1,TRBD2,many,TRBJ2-1
CASSQDRTGGAWSILNYGYTF,TGCGCCAGCAGCCAGGATCGTACAGGGGGCGCTTGGTCGATTCTAAACTATGGCTACACCTTC,TRBV4-1,TRBD1,many,TRBJ1-2
CASSLVGGRAAGELFF,TGTGCCAGCAGCTTAGTCGGCGGGAGGGCGGCCGGGGAGCTGTTTTTT,TRBV11-2,TRBD2,many,TRBJ2-2
CASSPLQGRADTF,TGTGCCAGCAGCCCCCTCCAGGGACGGGCGGACACCTTC,TRBV7-2,NA,many,TRBJ1-2
CASRGSQETQYF,TGTGCCAGCCGCGGGAGTCAGGAGACCCAGTACTTC,TRBV6-5,TRBD2,few,TRBJ2-5
CASSSLNSYEQYF,TGCGCCAGCAGCTCGCTGAATTCCTACGAGCAGTACTTC,TRBV5-1,NA,many,TRBJ2-7
CSARDPSGDSYEQYF,TGCAGTGCTAGAGATCCTAGCGGGGATTCCTACGAGCAGTACTTC,TRBV20-1,TRBD2,many,TRBJ2-7